Here is one T cell receptor (beta chain) with its context. This specimen comes from a study of cytomegalovirus exposure and HLA in healthy donors. Study-level background: Some 77 million unique TCRs from HLA-typed donors were held in an early release of data.

With V trimmed by 5 bases and J by 5 bases, 6 bases remained unmatched. This CDR3 contains 13 residues. Per germline, CDR1 MNHEY and CDR2 SMNVEV (reference sequence). PCR was performed using 60 Vbeta and 13 Jbeta primers. Method: immunoSEQ multiplex PCR; TCRdb's copy keeps in-frame clones and lacks some. Counted here are some 240,000 clones, 60% to 80% occurring once; the ten biggest clones make up around 4%. The chain recombines TRBV27 with TRBJ2-7; 7 bases agree with TRBD2. This clonotype was sampled from a male donor in good health and CMV-seronegative. The specimen sequenced was PBMCs. CDR3 coding DNA: TGTGCCAGCAGTGCGACTAGCTCTCACGAGCAGTACTTC. Residues: CASSATSSHEQYF.